This T cell receptor beta chain comes out of a study of T cell changes during pregnancy in multiple sclerosis. Per germline, CDR1 MNHEY and CDR2 SVGAGI. The CDR3 is 12 residues long. The germline V and J ends were trimmed by 8 bases and 12 bases, with 20 bases remaining between them. Data came from immunoSEQ multiplex PCR; TCRdb stores just in-frame clones and leaves some out. Seen here are roughly 110,000 clones, less than 95% observed once, and the top ten hold less than 2%. This sequence was found in a female donor with multiple sclerosis, enrolled in a pregnancy study. The chain is built from TRBV6-5 and TRBJ2-7, with a possible D match to TRBD1 (6 bases). The material was peripheral blood, obtained before pregnancy. Here the CDR3 DNA reads TGTGCCAGCTCGGAGGTGACAGGTTCTTGGTACTTC. Amino acids: CASSEVTGSWYF.